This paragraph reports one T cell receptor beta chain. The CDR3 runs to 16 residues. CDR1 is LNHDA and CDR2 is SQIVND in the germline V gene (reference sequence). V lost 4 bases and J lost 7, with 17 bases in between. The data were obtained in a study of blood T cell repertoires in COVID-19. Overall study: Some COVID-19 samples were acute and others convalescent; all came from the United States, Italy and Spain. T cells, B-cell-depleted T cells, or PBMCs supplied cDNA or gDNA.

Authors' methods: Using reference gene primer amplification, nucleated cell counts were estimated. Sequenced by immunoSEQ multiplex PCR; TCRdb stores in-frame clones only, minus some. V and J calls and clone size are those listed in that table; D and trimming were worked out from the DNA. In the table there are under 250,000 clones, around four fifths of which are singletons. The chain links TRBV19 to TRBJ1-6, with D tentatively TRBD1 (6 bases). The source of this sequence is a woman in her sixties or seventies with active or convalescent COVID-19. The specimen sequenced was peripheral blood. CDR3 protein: CASSNNRVALNSPLHF. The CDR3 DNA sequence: TGTGCCAGTAGTAACAACAGGGTGGCCCTAAATTCACCCCTCCACTTT.